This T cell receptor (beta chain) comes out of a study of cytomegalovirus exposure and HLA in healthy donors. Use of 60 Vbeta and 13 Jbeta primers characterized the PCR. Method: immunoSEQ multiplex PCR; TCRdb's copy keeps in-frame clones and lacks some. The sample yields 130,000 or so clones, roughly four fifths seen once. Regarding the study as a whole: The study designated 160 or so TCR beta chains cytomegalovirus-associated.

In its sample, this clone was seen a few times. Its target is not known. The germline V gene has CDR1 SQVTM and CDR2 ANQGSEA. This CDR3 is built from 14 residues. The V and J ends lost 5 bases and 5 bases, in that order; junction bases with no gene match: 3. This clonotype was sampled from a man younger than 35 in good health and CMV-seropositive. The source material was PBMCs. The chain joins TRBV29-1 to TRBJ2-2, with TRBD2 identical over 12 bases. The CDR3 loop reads CSVPGLAGTGELFF. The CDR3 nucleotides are TGCAGCGTTCCCGGACTAGCGGGAACCGGGGAGCTGTTTTTT.